These 29 T cell receptor beta chains were sequenced from one sample in a study of blood T cell repertoires in COVID-19. Sequencing was performed with immunoSEQ multiplex PCR; in TCRdb, only in-frame clones are kept and a portion is missing. In the table there are 100,000 or so clones, 70% to 80% of which are singletons. What was sequenced was peripheral blood. These receptors originate from a man between 65 and 80 years old with active or convalescent COVID-19.

J is TRBJ1-5 and V is TRBV19; a weak D match, TRBD1 (5 bases). Between the trimmed V and J ends, which lost 7 bases and 7 bases, there was a span of 11 bases. The CDR3 has 12 residues. The germline V gene encodes CDR1 LNHDA and CDR2 SQIVND (reference sequence). The CDR3 DNA sequence: TGTGCCAGTAAAGTGGGACTGCAGCCCCAGCATTTT. Protein: CASKVGLQPQHF.

The chain employs TRBV7-8 and TRBJ2-5; 8 bases are shared with TRBD2. This CDR3 region has 17 residues. V was pared by 6 bases and J by 5 bases, with 17 bases of the junction left unmatched. Germline V gene data show CDR1 as SGHVS and CDR2 as FQNEAQ. The CDR3 DNA sequence: TGTGCCAGCAGATCTTCCCCAACAACGGGGGGGCACGAGACCCAGTACTTC. Translation: CASRSSPTTGGHETQYF.

This chain links TRBV4-3 with TRBJ1-2, with unresolved D. This CDR3 is 16 amino acids long. With 0 bases removed from V and 4 bases from J, the gap between germline ends came to 15 bases. Per germline, CDR1 LGHNA and CDR2 YSLEER. CDR3 DNA: TGCGCCAGCAGCCAAGATGCTGAGACTGGCCCCTATGGCTACACCTTC. This codes for CASSQDAETGPYGYTF.

The chain employs TRBV6-5 and TRBJ2-1; 7 positions agree with TRBD1. There are 15 residues in the CDR3. The germline CDR1 and CDR2 sequences are MNHEY and SVGAGI. Trimming removed 6 bases from V and 6 bases from J; junction bases left unmatched: 11. This CDR3 is CASRFRDSIINEQFF. In DNA form, the CDR3 reads TGTGCCAGCAGGTTCCGGGACAGTATTATCAATGAGCAGTTCTTC.

This chain joins TRBV7-2 and TRBJ1-6; D unresolved. Per germline, CDR1 SGHTA and CDR2 FQGNSA. The CDR3 runs 14 residues. V gave up 3 bases and J gave up 0 bases, with 3 bases separating them. This CDR3 is CASSFSSYNSPLHF. The CDR3 coding sequence is TGTGCCAGCAGCTTTAGCTCCTATAATTCACCCCTCCACTTT.

This clone was observed a single time. This chain connects TRBV24-1 to TRBJ2-7; TRBD2 matches at 8 bases. The CDR3 has 15 amino acids. Germline-derived CDR1 and CDR2 are KGHDR and SFDVKD. The J segment lost 3 bases and the V segment lost 4 bases, leaving 7 bases of the junction unmatched. CDR3 sequence (DNA): TGTGCCACCAGTGACGCAGCGGGAGCAAGCTACGAGCAGTACTTC. Residues: CATSDAAGASYEQYF.

V gene TRBV10-3 combines with J gene TRBJ2-4; D is possibly TRBD2 (7 bases). CDR3 length equals 12 residues. CDR1 and CDR2 (germline): ENHRY, SYGVKD. V was cut by 4 bases and J by 9 bases, with 10 bases left in between. DNA for the CDR3: TGTGCCATCAGTGCAGGGGAGGGCATTCAGTACTTC. Encoded protein: CAISAGEGIQYF.

The chain employs TRBV28 and TRBJ1-1; no firm D call. CDR1 MDHEN and CDR2 SYDVKM come from the germline V gene. This CDR3 is 13 amino acids long. V shed 8 bases and J shed 1 base, with 11 bases lying between them. The CDR3 DNA is TGTGCCAGCCGTGAGGTCCAGAACACTGAAGCTTTCTTT. Residues: CASREVQNTEAFF.

This chain connects TRBV24-1 to TRBJ1-2; TRBD1 aligns across 9 bases. This CDR3 region has 15 residues. Germline CDR1 reads KGHDR; CDR2 reads SFDVKD. V lost 3 bases and J lost 4; bases outside the gene matches: 5. DNA for the CDR3: TGTGCCACCAGTGATCCCGGGACAGGGCCCTATGGCTACACCTTC. As protein: CATSDPGTGPYGYTF.

The rearrangement uses TRBV9 and TRBJ2-5; 12 bases align to TRBD2. The CDR3 sequence is 18 residues long. The germline CDR1 and CDR2 sequences are SGDLS and YYNGEE. With 0 bases clipped from V and 4 bases from J, the junction kept 10 bases outside the gene matches. The CDR3 DNA is TGTGCCAGCAGCGTAGGTGGACTAGCGGGATCGGTAAGAGAGACCCAGTACTTC. Translating it yields CASSVGGLAGSVRETQYF.

J is TRBJ2-7 and V is TRBV11-2; 8 nucleotides align to TRBD2. There are 14 residues in the CDR3. Losses at the gene ends were 3 bases for V and 3 bases for J; bases not matched to a gene: 4. CDR1 is SGHAT and CDR2 is FQNNGV in the germline V gene. The CDR3 DNA sequence: TGTGCCAGCAGCTTTCTAGCGGGTCTCTACGAGCAGTACTTC. It codes for CASSFLAGLYEQYF.

V is TRBV5-1 and J is TRBJ2-3; TRBD2 is a possible D gene (6 bases). CDR3 length: 12 residues. Trimming pared 8 bases from V and 5 bases from J, leaving 12 bases between. Per the germline V gene, CDR1 is SGHRS and CDR2 is YFSETQ. CDR3 protein: CASHSGVDTQYF. The DNA of the CDR3 is TGCGCCAGTCACTCGGGAGTAGATACGCAGTATTTT.

The V gene is TRBV5-1, the J gene TRBJ2-1; TRBD2 agrees at 12 bases. V gave up 3 bases and J gave up 7 bases; unmatched junction bases: 8. Germline V CDR1 and CDR2: SGHRS, YFSETQ. The CDR3 extends over 16 amino acids. The DNA of the CDR3 is TGCGCCAGCAGCTCCCGACTAGCGGGAGTAGTGAATGAGCAGTTCTTC. Translated, it gives CASSSRLAGVVNEQFF.

V is TRBV28 and J is TRBJ2-3, with a weak D call TRBD1 (6 bases). V was shortened by 6 bases and J by 2 bases, with 9 bases between the two germline ends. CDR3 length: 13 amino acids. CDR1 is MDHEN, CDR2 SYDVKM, per germline. The CDR3 loop is CASRDSYTDTQYF. The DNA for the CDR3 is TGTGCCAGCAGGGACAGCTACACAGATACGCAGTATTTT.

The chain is built from TRBV6-6 and TRBJ1-3; D unresolved. Between the trimmed V and J ends, which lost 0 bases and 4 bases, there was a span of 10 bases. Germline CDR1 MNHNY, CDR2 SVGAGI (reference sequence). This CDR3 has 15 residues. The CDR3 is CASSYSSGAGNTIYF. CDR3 in DNA: TGTGCCAGCAGTTACTCTTCGGGAGCGGGAAACACCATATATTTT.

The chain uses TRBV7-8 and TRBJ1-2; D unresolved. V lost 2 bases, J lost 4 bases, and 5 bases lay in between. Looked up from germline, CDR1 is SGHVS and CDR2 is FQNEAQ. CDR3 length: 12 residues. The DNA of the CDR3 is TGTGCCAGCAGCTTATCCAGCTATGGCTACACCTTC. Translated, it gives CASSLSSYGYTF.

V and J are TRBV29-1 and TRBJ2-7; D is unclear. V shed 3 bases and J shed 2 bases, with 8 bases lying between them. CDR3 length: 12 amino acids. CDR1 is SQVTM, CDR2 ANQGSEA, per germline. CDR3 DNA: TGCAGCGTTGATACTTCACCCTACGAGCAGTACTTC. Translation: CSVDTSPYEQYF.

V gene TRBV9 combines with J gene TRBJ2-7; D unclear. Germline lookup yields CDR1 SGDLS and CDR2 YYNGEE. Trimming removed 4 bases at V and 6 bases at J, with 23 bases between. The CDR3 runs 16 residues. The CDR3 sequence is CASSPHQASAVGEQYF. The CDR3 coding sequence is TGTGCCAGCAGCCCGCATCAGGCGTCTGCCGTTGGCGAGCAGTACTTC.

This clone was seen a single time. The rearrangement joins TRBV4-3 to TRBJ1-3; possible D gene TRBD1, 5 bases. CDR1 and CDR2 (germline): LGHNA, YSLEER. The CDR3 totals 17 residues. The germline V and J ends were trimmed by 0 bases and 0 bases, with 12 bases remaining between them. This CDR3 reads CASSQDGQGSSGNTIYF. The DNA for the CDR3 is TGCGCCAGCAGCCAAGACGGGCAGGGTAGCTCTGGAAACACCATATATTTT.

The rearrangement uses TRBV4-1 and TRBJ1-1, with D possibly being TRBD1 (5 bases). Deletions cut 0 bases from V and 0 bases from J, with 14 bases between. Germline V lookup: CDR1 MGHRA, CDR2 YSYEKL. This CDR3 is 17 amino acids long. The CDR3 reads CASSQDRAATLNTEAFF. Here the CDR3 DNA reads TGCGCCAGCAGCCAAGACAGGGCGGCCACCCTGAACACTGAAGCTTTCTTT.

This chain connects TRBV15 to TRBJ2-5; a possible D gene is TRBD1 (5 bases). Germline values: CDR1 LNHNV, CDR2 YYDKDF (reference sequence). The CDR3 extends over 17 amino acids. The V and J ends lost 4 bases and 0 bases respectively, with 18 bases between them. CDR3 in amino acids: CATSKGAGRPNQETQYF. CDR3 bases: TGTGCCACCAGCAAAGGGGCCGGACGCCCCAACCAAGAGACCCAGTACTTC.

This clone showed up just a few times. V usage is TRBV28 and J usage is TRBJ1-5, with TRBD1 matching over 7 bases. CDR3 length equals 17 residues. In germline, CDR1 is MDHEN, CDR2 SYDVKM. Unmatched junction bases numbered 16, after V lost 6 bases and J lost 5 bases. CDR3 DNA: TGTGCCAGCAGACAAGGACAGGTGAGGAGTGTGGATCAGCCCCAGCATTTT. Protein: CASRQGQVRSVDQPQHF. The variable domain in full, completed from reference TRBV28 and TRBJ1-5, reads DVKVTQSSRYLVKRTGEKVFLECVQDMDHENMFWYRQDPGLGLRLIYFSYDVKMKEKGDIPEGYSVSREKKERFSLILESASTNQTSMYLCASRQGQVRSVDQPQHFGDGTRLSIL.

In its sample, this clone was seen once. This sequence joins TRBV5-1 and TRBJ1-2, with D uncertain. Germline lookup yields CDR1 SGHRS and CDR2 YFSETQ. V dropped 0 bases and J dropped 7 bases, with 10 bases sitting between them. There are 13 residues in the CDR3. CDR3 sequence (DNA): TGCGCCAGCAGCTTGGTGGGGAGTGGTGGCTACACCTTC. Translation: CASSLVGSGGYTF. The variable domain in full, with the rest retrieved from reference TRBV5-1 and TRBJ1-2, is KAGVTQTPRYLIKTRGQQVTLSCSPISGHRSVSWYQQTPGQGLQFLFEYFSETQRNKGNFPGRFSGRQFSNSRSEMNVSTLELGDSALYLCASSLVGSGGYTFGSGTRLTVV.

The CDR3 region is CASSATSNYGYTF. CDR3 in DNA: TGTGCCAGCAGCGCGACTTCTAACTATGGCTACACCTTC. The V call is TRBV9, the J call TRBJ1-2, with unresolved D. Germline V CDR1 and CDR2: SGDLS, YYNGEE. The ends were cut back, 3 bases at V and 0 bases at J, with 6 bases in the middle. The CDR3 totals 13 residues.

CDR3 sequence reads: CASSQVGGGRNYGYTF. CDR3 nucleotides: TGCGCCAGCAGCCAAGTGGGGGGAGGAAGAAACTATGGCTACACCTTC. This chain joins TRBV4-1 and TRBJ1-2, with a possible D match to TRBD1 (5 bases). CDR3 length: 16 amino acids. Germline CDR1 and CDR2: MGHRA and YSYEKL. With 1 base removed from V and 2 bases from J, the gap between germline ends came to 14 bases.

The chain uses TRBV5-1 and TRBJ2-2; 8 bases fit TRBD1. Per the germline V gene, CDR1 is SGHRS and CDR2 is YFSETQ. Trimming removed 1 base from V and 7 bases from J; junction bases left unmatched: 6. This CDR3 spans 15 amino acids. CDR3 loop: CASSLQGALDGELFF. In DNA form, the CDR3 reads TGCGCCAGCAGCTTGCAGGGGGCGCTCGACGGGGAGCTGTTTTTT.

The sample holds many counts of this clone. This rearrangement joins TRBV6-5 to TRBJ1-2; D remains ambiguous. Trimming took 4 bases from V and 8 from J, leaving 11 bases between them. In germline, CDR1 is MNHEY, CDR2 SVGAGI. CDR3 length equals 12 residues. CDR3 DNA sequence: TGTGCCAGCAGTTCCCTCGTCGGGGGCTACACCTTC. It encodes CASSSLVGGYTF.

This sequence joins TRBV7-2 and TRBJ2-7, with D perhaps matching TRBD1 (5 bases). V was cut by 1 base and J by 1 base, with 8 bases left in between. The CDR3 totals 14 residues. CDR1 is SGHTA, CDR2 FQGNSA, per germline. The CDR3 here is CASSLGAGSYEQYF. DNA of the CDR3: TGTGCCAGCAGCTTAGGGGCAGGGTCCTACGAGCAGTACTTC.

V is TRBV1 and J is TRBJ2-4; the table's TRBD2 call for D was not verified on the DNA. TRBV1 has pseudogene status. The CDR3 runs to 16 residues. CDR3 sequence: CTSSQDLGEAKNIQYF. CDR3 nucleotide sequence: TGCACCAGCAGCCAAGATCTCGGGGAAGCCAAAAACATTCAGTACTTC.